The present entry profiles one T cell receptor (beta chain) with its context. Its cognate antigen is unknown. Other DNA sequences of this sample code for an identical CDR3. Assay: immunoSEQ multiplex PCR; the TCRdb copy retains only in-frame clones and omits some. The table records some 480,000 clones, approximately 90% of them present only once. The V gene lost 5 bases and the J gene lost 9 bases, with 14 bases spanning the gap. CDR1 MNHEY and CDR2 SVGAGI come from the germline V gene. The length of the CDR3 is 13 residues. This entry belongs to a study of Ad26.COV2.S vaccination and SARS-CoV-2 variants. Study-wide points: It was vaccine recipients, not placebo recipients, who had the higher spike-specific TCR breadth.

Treatment denoted: over 15 received Ad26.COV2.S at low or high dose, single or two shots; about 5 received placebo; per-sample allocation not given. The study sampled participants on day 63 after the first vaccine or placebo injection. This sequence was found in a person aged 18-65 years who received the Ad26.COV2.S COVID-19 vaccine or a placebo. Sequenced here: peripheral blood, sampled in a trial of Ad26.COV2.S vaccine versus placebo. This chain uses TRBV6-5 with TRBJ2-1, with TRBD1 as a possible D gene (6 bases). The CDR3 spells CASSSPQGSEQFF. The CDR3 region has the DNA TGTGCCAGCAGTAGCCCACAGGGTAGTGAGCAGTTCTTC.